One sample yielded the 19 T cell receptor beta chains listed below, sequenced in a study of T cell responses to AZD1222 COVID-19 vaccine. Profiled with immunoSEQ multiplex PCR; TCRdb holds only in-frame clones, not every one. The sample lists around 150,000 clones; approximately 88% were seen once. The sample was peripheral blood, taken on day 0 of MenACWY control vaccination. All receptors derive from an adult in good health.

The chain carries TRBV19 and TRBJ2-5; D might be TRBD1 (6 bases). Per the germline V gene, CDR1 is LNHDA and CDR2 is SQIVND (reference sequence). V lost 4 bases and J 3 bases, leaving 18 bases between the germline ends. This CDR3 has 16 residues. CDR3 coding DNA: TGTGCCAGTAGTACCTCCATCAGGGACATAAAAGAGACCCAGTACTTC. Its translation: CASSTSIRDIKETQYF.

There are a few counts of this clone. Written as DNA, the CDR3 is TGTGCCAGCAGCCGGATTTCGGATACGCAGTATTTT. Its protein is CASSRISDTQYF. This chain links TRBV12-3 or TRBV12-4 with TRBJ2-3; D gene uncertain. This CDR3 has 12 residues. V lost 6 bases and J 6 bases, leaving 10 bases between the germline ends.

The chain couples TRBV28 to TRBJ2-5; D possibly matches TRBD1 or TRBD2 (6 bases each). CDR3 size: 14 residues. The ends were cut back, 5 bases at V and 4 bases at J, with 14 bases in the middle. Germline V gives CDR1 MDHEN, CDR2 SYDVKM. CDR3 amino acids: CASSLPGGRETQYF. CDR3 DNA: TGTGCCAGCAGTCTTCCTGGGGGGCGAGAGACCCAGTACTTC.

The chain employs TRBV5-1 and TRBJ2-7; D possibly uses TRBD1 or TRBD2 (5 bases each). CDR1 and CDR2 (germline): SGHRS, YFSETQ. V gave up 5 bases and J gave up 0 bases, with 12 bases separating them. CDR3 length: 14 amino acids. As DNA, the CDR3 is TGCGCCAGCAGATGGGCAGGGAGCTCCTACGAGCAGTACTTC. It is translated as CASRWAGSSYEQYF.

This chain links TRBV6-5 with TRBJ2-7, with D possibly matching TRBD2 (5 bases). CDR1 is MNHEY, CDR2 SVGAGI, per germline. Trimming took off 0 bases at V and 4 bases at J, with 10 bases between the two ends. The CDR3 length is 14 residues. CDR3 residues: CASSYSRTLYEQYF. CDR3 in DNA: TGTGCCAGCAGTTACTCGAGGACTCTTTACGAGCAGTACTTC.

Written as DNA, the CDR3 is TGTGCCAGCAGCTCGTACTCCGGGACAGGGAAGTCACCCCTCCACTTT. It codes for CASSSYSGTGKSPLHF. The V gene is TRBV5-5, the J gene TRBJ1-6, with 9 positions matching TRBD1. From germline, CDR1 is SGHKS and CDR2 YYEKEE (reference sequence). V lost 3 bases, J lost 10 bases, and 11 bases stayed unmatched. The CDR3 consists of 16 residues.

This chain connects TRBV10-3 to TRBJ2-1, with D possibly being TRBD2 (6 bases). CDR1 and CDR2 from the germline V gene are ENHRY and SYGVKD. The CDR3 is made up of 11 amino acids. With 0 bases removed from V and 15 bases from J, the gap between germline ends came to 9 bases. The DNA for the CDR3 is TGTGCCATCAGTGAGTCGGAGGGCGCGTTCTTC. This encodes CAISESEGAFF.

This sequence joins TRBV25-1 and TRBJ1-3, with 8 bases fitting TRBD1. There are 16 residues in the CDR3. Per the germline V gene, CDR1 is MGHDK and CDR2 is SYGVNS. Germline trimming cut 3 bases from V and 4 bases from J; bases unmatched to any gene: 8. The CDR3 is CASSDHPGGSGNTIYF. The CDR3 bases are TGTGCCAGCAGTGACCATCCAGGGGGCAGCGGAAACACCATATATTTT.

The chain recombines TRBV7-9 with TRBJ2-1, with D maybe TRBD1 (5 bases). Trimming removed 5 bases at V and 2 bases at J, with 13 bases between. This CDR3 spans 15 amino acids. The V gene's germline CDR1 is SEHNR and CDR2 FQNEAQ (reference sequence). The CDR3 here is CASSGTGFTYNEQFF. CDR3 DNA: TGTGCCAGCAGCGGAACAGGTTTCACCTACAATGAGCAGTTCTTC.

The V and J genes are TRBV10-3 and TRBJ1-2; no clear D. Germline lookup yields CDR1 ENHRY and CDR2 SYGVKD. Between the trimmed V and J ends, which lost 2 bases and 8 bases, there was a span of 12 bases. This CDR3 has 13 amino acids. CDR3 bases: TGTGCCATCAGTGAGCCGCCGGCTAAGGGCTACACCTTC. Protein product: CAISEPPAKGYTF.

The V and J genes are TRBV28 and TRBJ1-2; 8 bases are a match to TRBD1. The germline V gene has CDR1 MDHEN and CDR2 SYDVKM. With 6 bases clipped from V and 7 bases from J, the junction kept 16 bases outside the gene matches. The CDR3 has 16 amino acids. CDR3 nucleotide sequence: TGTGCCAGCAGACTATCTCGACAGGGGCGCATCGGTGGCTACACCTTC. Its translation is CASRLSRQGRIGGYTF.

The rearrangement uses TRBV25-1 and TRBJ1-6; possibly TRBD1 for D (5 bases). CDR1 is MGHDK, CDR2 SYGVNS, per germline. Trimming removed 5 bases from V and 4 bases from J, with 18 bases in between. CDR3 length: 17 residues. The CDR3 DNA is TGTGCCAGCAGTTCAACTCAGGGTAGGTTATATAATTCACCCCTCCACTTT. Translated, it gives CASSSTQGRLYNSPLHF.

The V gene is TRBV24-1, the J gene TRBJ1-2; 9 bases are a match to TRBD1. Trimming removed 5 bases from V and 6 bases from J; junction bases left unmatched: 9. CDR1 and CDR2 from the germline V gene are KGHDR and SFDVKD. CDR3 size: 15 residues. The CDR3 sequence is CATSAGQGFANGYTF. For the CDR3, the DNA is TGTGCCACCAGTGCGGGACAGGGTTTCGCAAATGGCTACACCTTC.

This clone has only one observation. V is TRBV5-4 and J is TRBJ1-1; no clear D gene. The CDR3 has 16 amino acids. Between the trimmed V and J ends, which lost 4 bases and 1 base, there was a span of 17 bases. Looked up from germline, CDR1 is SGHNT and CDR2 is YYREEE (reference sequence). CDR3 DNA sequence: TGTGCCAGCAGCCCGACCGTAAGGGAATGGAACACTGAAGCTTTCTTT. Its translation: CASSPTVREWNTEAFF.

The V call is TRBV18, the J call TRBJ1-2; D unclear. The CDR3 extends over 16 amino acids. Between the trimmed V and J ends, which lost 1 base and 3 bases, there was a span of 15 bases. In germline, CDR1 is KGHSH, CDR2 LQKENI. The CDR3, as DNA: TGTGCCAGCTCACCACGACGAACAGAGGAAGACTATGGCTACACCTTC. Translation: CASSPRRTEEDYGYTF.

The rearrangement joins TRBV7-2 to TRBJ2-7, with a possible D match to TRBD2 (6 bases). This CDR3 is built from 14 residues. V was clipped by 1 base and J by 7 bases, with 14 bases between them. Per the germline V gene, CDR1 is SGHTA and CDR2 is FQGNSA. The DNA of the CDR3 is TGTGCCAGCAGCTTAGTCGGGGGAGTGGGGGAGCAGTACTTC. It translates to CASSLVGGVGEQYF. The full variable domain, rest sourced from reference TRBV7-2 and TRBJ2-7, is GAGVSQSPSNKVTEKGKDVELRCDPISGHTALYWYRQSLGQGLEFLIYFQGNSAPDKSGLPSDRFSAERTGGSVSTLTIQRTQQEDSAVYLCASSLVGGVGEQYFGPGTRLTVT.

V and J are TRBV6-5 and TRBJ2-7; either TRBD1 or TRBD2 may fit D (5 bases each). V lost 6 bases and J 4 bases, leaving 13 bases between the germline ends. This CDR3 contains 13 residues. Germline V gives CDR1 MNHEY, CDR2 SVGAGI. The CDR3 spells CASSLGNRYEQYF. The CDR3 nucleotides are TGTGCCAGCAGCCTCGGGAACAGGTACGAGCAGTACTTC.

The rearrangement joins TRBV24-1 to TRBJ1-5, with TRBD1 identical over 7 bases. The CDR3 is 16 residues long. The V segment lost 4 bases and the J segment 0 bases; nucleotides outside the gene matches: 5. The V gene's germline CDR1 is KGHDR and CDR2 SFDVKD. This CDR3 reads CATSDPNRGSNQPQHF. The CDR3 nucleotides are TGTGCCACCAGTGACCCAAACAGGGGTAGCAATCAGCCCCAGCATTTT.

The chain employs TRBV27 and TRBJ2-7; weak D call: TRBD2 (5 bases). From germline, CDR1 is MNHEY and CDR2 SMNVEV (reference sequence). CDR3 length: 14 residues. V was pared by 9 bases and J by 0 bases, with 15 bases between. DNA of the CDR3: TGTGCCAGTAGGACGAGGACTGCCTCCTACGAGCAGTACTTC. Protein product: CASRTRTASYEQYF.